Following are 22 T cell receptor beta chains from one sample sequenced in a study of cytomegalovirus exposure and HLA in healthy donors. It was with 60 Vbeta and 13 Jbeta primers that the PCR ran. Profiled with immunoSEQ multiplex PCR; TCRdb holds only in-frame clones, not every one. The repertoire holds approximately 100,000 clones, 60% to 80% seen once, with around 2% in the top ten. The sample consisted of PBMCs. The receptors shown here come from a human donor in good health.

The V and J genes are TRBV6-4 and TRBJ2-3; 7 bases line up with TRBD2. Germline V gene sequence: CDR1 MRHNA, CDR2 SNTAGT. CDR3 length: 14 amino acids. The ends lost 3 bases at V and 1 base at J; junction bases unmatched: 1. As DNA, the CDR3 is TGTGCCAGCAGTGATCGGGGGGGCACAGATACGCAGTATTTT. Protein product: CASSDRGGTDTQYF.

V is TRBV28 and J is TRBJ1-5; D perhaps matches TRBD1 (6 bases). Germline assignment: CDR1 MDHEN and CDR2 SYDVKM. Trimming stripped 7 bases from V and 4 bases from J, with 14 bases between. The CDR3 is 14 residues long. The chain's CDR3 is CASTYRETNQPQHF. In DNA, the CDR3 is TGTGCCAGCACGTACAGGGAGACGAATCAGCCCCAGCATTTT.

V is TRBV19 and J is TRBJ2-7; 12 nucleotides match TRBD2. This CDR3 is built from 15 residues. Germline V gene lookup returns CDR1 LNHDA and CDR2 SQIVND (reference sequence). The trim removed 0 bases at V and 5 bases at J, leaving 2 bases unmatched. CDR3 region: CASSIETSGRDEQYF. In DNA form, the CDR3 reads TGTGCCAGTAGTATAGAGACTAGCGGGAGAGACGAGCAGTACTTC.

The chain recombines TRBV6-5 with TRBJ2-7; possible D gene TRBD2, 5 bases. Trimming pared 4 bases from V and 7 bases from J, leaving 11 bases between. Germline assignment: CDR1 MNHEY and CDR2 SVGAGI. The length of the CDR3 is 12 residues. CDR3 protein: CASSSTTGEQYF. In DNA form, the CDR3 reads TGTGCCAGCAGTTCAACTACGGGAGAGCAGTACTTC.

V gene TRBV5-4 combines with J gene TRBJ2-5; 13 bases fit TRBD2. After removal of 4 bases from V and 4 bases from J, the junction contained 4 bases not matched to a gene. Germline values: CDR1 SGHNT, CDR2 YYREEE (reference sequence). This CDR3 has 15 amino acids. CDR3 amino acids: CASSIGTSGVETQYF. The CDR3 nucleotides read TGTGCCAGCAGCATCGGGACTAGCGGGGTAGAGACCCAGTACTTC.

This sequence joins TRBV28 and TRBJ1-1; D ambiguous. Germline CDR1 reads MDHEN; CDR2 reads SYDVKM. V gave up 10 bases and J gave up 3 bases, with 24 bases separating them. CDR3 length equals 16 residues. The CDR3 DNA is TGTGCCACCGACAAAATGGTAGGGCTCGGGGACACTGAAGCTTTCTTT. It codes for CATDKMVGLGDTEAFF. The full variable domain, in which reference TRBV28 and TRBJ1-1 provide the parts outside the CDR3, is DVKVTQSSRYLVKRTGEKVFLECVQDMDHENMFWYRQDPGLGLRLIYFSYDVKMKEKGDIPEGYSVSREKKERFSLILESASTNQTSMYLCATDKMVGLGDTEAFFGQGTRLTVV.

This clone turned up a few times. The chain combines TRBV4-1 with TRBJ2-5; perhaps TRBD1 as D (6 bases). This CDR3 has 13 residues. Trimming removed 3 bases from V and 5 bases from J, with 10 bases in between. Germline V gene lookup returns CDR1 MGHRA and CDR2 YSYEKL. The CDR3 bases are TGCGCCAGCAGCCATTGGCAGGGGGAGACCCAGTACTTC. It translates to CASSHWQGETQYF.

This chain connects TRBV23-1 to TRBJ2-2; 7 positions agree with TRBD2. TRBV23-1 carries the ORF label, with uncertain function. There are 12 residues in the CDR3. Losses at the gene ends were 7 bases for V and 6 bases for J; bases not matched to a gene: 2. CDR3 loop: CASKLAPGELFF. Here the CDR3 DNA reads TGCGCCAGCAAACTAGCGCCCGGGGAGCTGTTTTTT.

CDR3 in DNA: TGCGCCAGCAGCCCAGATTGGACAGGGCAGTCCTACGAGCAGTACTTC. It is translated as CASSPDWTGQSYEQYF. V and J are TRBV4-1 and TRBJ2-5, with 8 bases matching TRBD1. The end of the DNA fits TRBJ2-7 better, so the J call may be wrong. There are 16 residues in the CDR3. Per the germline V gene, CDR1 is MGHRA and CDR2 is YSYEKL.

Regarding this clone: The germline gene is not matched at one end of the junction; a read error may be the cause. The CDR3 spells CASSLGGTGNSYNSPPHF. The CDR3 DNA follows: TGTGCCAGCAGCTTGGGAGGGACAGGGAACTCCTATAATTCACCCCCCCACTTT. The V gene is TRBV5-6, the J gene TRBJ1-6; 9 positions agree with TRBD1. Germline V gene sequence: CDR1 SGHDT, CDR2 YYEEEE. This CDR3 contains 18 residues.

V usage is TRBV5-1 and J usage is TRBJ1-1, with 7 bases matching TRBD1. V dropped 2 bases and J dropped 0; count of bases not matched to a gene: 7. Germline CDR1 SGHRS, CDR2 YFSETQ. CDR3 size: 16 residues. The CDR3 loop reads CASSFQTGTLNTEAFF. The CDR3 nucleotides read TGCGCCAGCAGCTTCCAGACAGGGACTTTGAACACTGAAGCTTTCTTT.

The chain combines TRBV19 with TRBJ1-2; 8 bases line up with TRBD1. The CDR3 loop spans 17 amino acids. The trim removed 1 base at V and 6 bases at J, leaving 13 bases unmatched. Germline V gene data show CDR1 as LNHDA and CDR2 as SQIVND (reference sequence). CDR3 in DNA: TGTGCCAGTAGTATAGCCCGTTCCGGGACAGGCAAAGATGGCTACACCTTC. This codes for CASSIARSGTGKDGYTF.

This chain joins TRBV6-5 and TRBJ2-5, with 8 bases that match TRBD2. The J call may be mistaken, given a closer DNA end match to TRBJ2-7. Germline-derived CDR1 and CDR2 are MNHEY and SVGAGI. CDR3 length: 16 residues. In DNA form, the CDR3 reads TGTGCCAGCAGTTACTCGGCTAGCGGGCATATTTACGAGCAGTACTTC. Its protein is CASSYSASGHIYEQYF.

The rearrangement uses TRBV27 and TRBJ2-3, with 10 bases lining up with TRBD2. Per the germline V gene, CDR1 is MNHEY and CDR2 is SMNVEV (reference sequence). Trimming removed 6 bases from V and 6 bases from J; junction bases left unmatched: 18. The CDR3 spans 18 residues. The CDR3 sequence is CASRAELSGRALIDTQYF. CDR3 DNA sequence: TGTGCCAGCAGGGCCGAGTTAAGCGGGAGGGCCTTGATCGATACGCAGTATTTT.

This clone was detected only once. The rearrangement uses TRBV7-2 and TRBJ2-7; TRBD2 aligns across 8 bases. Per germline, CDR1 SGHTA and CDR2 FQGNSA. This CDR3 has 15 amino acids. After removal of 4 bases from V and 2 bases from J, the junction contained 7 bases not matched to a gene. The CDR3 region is CASSYSGTSAYEQYF. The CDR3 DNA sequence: TGTGCCAGCAGCTACTCCGGGACTAGTGCCTACGAGCAGTACTTC.

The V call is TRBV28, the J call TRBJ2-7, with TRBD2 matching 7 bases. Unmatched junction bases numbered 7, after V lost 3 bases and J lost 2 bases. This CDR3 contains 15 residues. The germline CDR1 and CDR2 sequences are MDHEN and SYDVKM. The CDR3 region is CASSLSASGTYEQYF. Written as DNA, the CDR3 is TGTGCCAGCAGTTTGTCAGCTAGCGGAACCTACGAGCAGTACTTC.

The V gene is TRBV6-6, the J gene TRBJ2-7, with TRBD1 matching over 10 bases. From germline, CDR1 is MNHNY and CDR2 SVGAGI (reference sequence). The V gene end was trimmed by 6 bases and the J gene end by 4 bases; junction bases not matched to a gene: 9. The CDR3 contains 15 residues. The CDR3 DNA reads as TGTGCCAGCAGACCAGACAGGGGGCTCGATTACGAGCAGTACTTC. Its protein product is CASRPDRGLDYEQYF.

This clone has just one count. CDR3 nucleotides: TGTGCCAGCAGCTTATCTCCGACAGGGATCAATCAGCCCCAGCATTTT. It is translated as CASSLSPTGINQPQHF. The chain has TRBV7-6 and TRBJ1-5, with TRBD1 matching over 7 bases. The CDR3 spans 16 residues. V lost 2 bases to trimming and J lost 3 bases; unmatched junction nucleotides: 7. Germline CDR1 and CDR2: SGHVS and FNYEAQ.

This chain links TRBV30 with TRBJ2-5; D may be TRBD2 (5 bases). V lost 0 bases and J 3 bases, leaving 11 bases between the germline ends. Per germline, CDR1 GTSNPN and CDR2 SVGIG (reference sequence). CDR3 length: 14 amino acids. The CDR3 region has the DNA TGTGCCTGGAGTGTGATCGGGGTAGAAGAGACCCAGTACTTC. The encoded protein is CAWSVIGVEETQYF.

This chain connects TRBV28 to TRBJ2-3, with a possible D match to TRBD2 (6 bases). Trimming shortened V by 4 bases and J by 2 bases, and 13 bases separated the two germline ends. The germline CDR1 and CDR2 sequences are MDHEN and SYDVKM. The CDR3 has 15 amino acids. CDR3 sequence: CASSSQRAHTDTQYF. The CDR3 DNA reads TGTGCCAGCAGTTCCCAGCGGGCCCACACAGATACGCAGTATTTT.

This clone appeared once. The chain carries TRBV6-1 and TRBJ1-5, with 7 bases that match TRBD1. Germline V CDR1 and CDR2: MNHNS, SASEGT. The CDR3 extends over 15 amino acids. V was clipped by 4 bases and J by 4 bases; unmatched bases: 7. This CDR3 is CASSALRQGNQPQHF. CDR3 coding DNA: TGTGCCAGCAGTGCTCTACGACAGGGAAATCAGCCCCAGCATTTT.

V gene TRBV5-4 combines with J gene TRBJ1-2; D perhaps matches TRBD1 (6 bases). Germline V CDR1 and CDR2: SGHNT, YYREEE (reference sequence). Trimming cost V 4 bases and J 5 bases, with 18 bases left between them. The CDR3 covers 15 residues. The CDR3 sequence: CASSPQGGGKYGYTF. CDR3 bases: TGTGCCAGCAGCCCACAGGGAGGGGGTAAATATGGCTACACCTTC.